This T cell receptor beta chain emerged from a study of T cells in Graves' hyperthyroidism and ophthalmopathy. General observations from the study: Ophthalmopathy was distinguished from stable hyperthyroidism by 13 V-J signatures.

From germline, CDR1 is LGHNT and CDR2 FRNRAP. CDR3 size: 14 residues. Trimming at V came to 10 bases and at J to 2 bases, leaving 9 bases not matched to a gene. Regions amplified from RNA transcripts were the TCR beta CDR3 regions. In the first-round RT-PCR of the TCR CDR3, the HTBI primer set was used. TCRdb recomputed calls from the multiplex PCR reads with MiXCR, one row per CDR3 protein. This sample carries hundreds of thousands of distinct CDR3 sequences, under 60% of them seen once, and the ten largest clones take 8% to 8.5%. Comment on this clonotype: What it binds is unknown.

The sequence was obtained from a woman aged 18-29 years with Graves' hyperthyroidism. This sequence joins TRBV12-5 and TRBJ1-1; 8 bases agree with TRBD1. Sequencing input: peripheral blood or thyroid tissue (not recorded which). The CDR3 spells CATKTGGGNTEAFF. CDR3 sequence (DNA): TGTGCTACGAAAACAGGGGGGGGAAACACTGAAGCTTTCTTT. Full variable domain (outside the CDR3, taken from reference TRBV12-5 and TRBJ1-1): DARVTQTPRHKVTEMGQEVTMRCQPILGHNTVFWYRQTMMQGLELLAYFRNRAPLDDSGMPKDRFSAEMPDATLATLKIQPSEPRDSAVYFCATKTGGGNTEAFFGQGTRLTVV.